This T cell receptor beta chain was sequenced in a study of T cells in Graves' hyperthyroidism and ophthalmopathy. General study findings and limits: Using 13 V-J features, a model discriminated ophthalmopathy from stable hyperthyroidism.

V dropped 6 bases and J dropped 8; count of bases not matched to a gene: 12. The CDR3 spans 15 residues. Germline CDR1 reads SGHVS; CDR2 reads FQNEAQ. TCR beta CDR3 region amplification was performed from RNA transcripts. A first-round RT-PCR of the TCR CDR3 used the HTBI primer set. Via MiXCR, TCRdb re-called the multiplex PCR reads, giving one row per CDR3 protein. This table has a few hundred thousand distinct CDR3 sequences, around a sixth appearing once. Patients showing uncontrolled infection, other autoimmune disease, pregnancy or lactation were ineligible. Based on clinical symptoms, serum thyroxine and TRAb, thyroid ultrasound and orbital computed tomography, diagnoses were reached. A note on this clonotype: The antigen is not known.

The TCR originated in a young woman with Graves' hyperthyroidism. V usage is TRBV7-8 and J usage is TRBJ2-1, with TRBD2 matching over 8 bases. Sample: blood. CDR3 in DNA: TGTGCCAGCAGAGAACTAGCGGTTCGTAGCTATGAGCAGTTCTTC. The encoded protein is CASRELAVRSYEQFF.